The sample holds one count of the clone carrying this TCR beta chain. The antigen remains unidentified. In germline, CDR1 is SGHDN, CDR2 FVKESK. The V and J ends lost 2 bases and 0 bases respectively, with 12 bases between them. The CDR3 sequence is 16 residues long. This entry belongs to a study of B cell selection in AIRE deficiency. The study, taken as a whole, reports: Of approximately 3,700 shared Treg TCRbeta sequences, about 30% were healthy-only, about 8.6% patient-only.

Using immunoSEQ multiplex PCR, the repertoire was profiled, and TCRdb retains in-frame clones only, with some absent. The data hold fewer than 2,000 clones, with 80% to 85% observed a single time. Sorted regulatory T cells were CD4-positive, CD25-high and CD127-low or negative. Controls came from healthy donors unrelated to patients. This chain uses TRBV14 with TRBJ2-3, with D tentatively TRBD1 (7 bases). Sequenced: CD4+CD25+ Tregs sorted from PBMCs. The clonotype originates from a human donor in good health. This chain's CDR3 is CASSQWRGRSTDTQYF. The CDR3 region has the DNA TGTGCCAGCAGCCAATGGAGGGGGCGAAGCACAGATACGCAGTATTTT.